These 8 T cell receptor beta chains were sequenced from one sample in a study of OX40 agonist ivuxolimab in advanced cancers. Repertoires were generated with immunoSEQ multiplex PCR, while TCRdb's copy carries only in-frame clones and drops some. Of 62,000 or so clones detected, 86% appear once; the ten largest clones hold over 2%. Specimen: CD4+ or CD8+ T cells sorted from blood, collected in a trial of the OX40 agonist ivuxolimab. These receptors originate from an adult with an advanced solid tumor such as melanoma, head and neck, liver or kidney cancer.

CDR3 nucleotides: TGCAGCGTTCCGACGAGGCTATCTAGCACAGATACGCAGTATTTT. Amino acid sequence: CSVPTRLSSTDTQYF. This chain links TRBV29-1 with TRBJ2-3, with D unclear. Trimming stripped 5 bases from V and 0 bases from J, with 15 bases between. The CDR3 extends over 15 amino acids. Germline loops: CDR1 SQVTM, CDR2 ANQGSEA.

The rearrangement uses TRBV6-1 and TRBJ1-5; weak D call: TRBD1 (5 bases). Deletions cut 3 bases from V and 0 bases from J, with 6 bases between. CDR3 length: 14 residues. Germline CDR1 is MNHNS and CDR2 is SASEGT. The CDR3 coding sequence is TGTGCCAGCAGTGACGGACATAGCAATCAGCCCCAGCATTTT. This gives the protein CASSDGHSNQPQHF.

J is TRBJ2-3 and V is TRBV2, with D maybe TRBD1 (5 bases). CDR3 length: 14 amino acids. Trimming stripped 7 bases from V and 3 bases from J, with 14 bases between. From germline, CDR1 is SNHLY and CDR2 FYNNEI. The CDR3 region has the DNA TGTGCCAGCAACAGGTTCTCGGGTACAGATACGCAGTATTTT. Translated: CASNRFSGTDTQYF.

This clone was counted once. The J gene is TRBJ2-4, the V gene TRBV11-3, with D possibly TRBD1 on 6 matching bases. Germline V gives CDR1 SGHNT, CDR2 YENEEA. This CDR3 contains 17 residues. Trimming shortened V by 0 bases and J by 0 bases, and 12 bases separated the two germline ends. CDR3 region: CASSLDPPTGAKNIQYF. The CDR3 coding sequence is TGTGCCAGCAGCTTAGATCCCCCGACAGGAGCCAAAAACATTCAGTACTTC.

This clone has just one count. Here the CDR3 reads CASSLKRGRGQDIQYF. Written as DNA, the CDR3 is TGTGCCAGCAGCTTAAAAAGGGGGAGGGGCCAGGACATTCAGTACTTC. The rearrangement uses TRBV7-2 and TRBJ2-4, with D possibly TRBD2 on 7 matching bases. CDR1 SGHTA and CDR2 FQGNSA come from the germline V gene. The germline V and J ends were trimmed by 2 bases and 8 bases, with 19 bases remaining between them. The CDR3 extends over 16 amino acids. Based on the CDR3 plus reference TRBV7-2 and TRBJ2-4, the full variable domain is GAGVSQSPSNKVTEKGKDVELRCDPISGHTALYWYRQSLGQGLEFLIYFQGNSAPDKSGLPSDRFSAERTGGSVSTLTIQRTQQEDSAVYLCASSLKRGRGQDIQYFGAGTRLSVL.

The genes are TRBV4-3 and TRBJ1-1, with D uncertain. The CDR3 contains 13 residues. The V gene lost 3 bases and the J gene lost 4 bases, with 9 bases spanning the gap. Germline CDR1 is LGHNA and CDR2 is YSLEER. The CDR3 spells CASSHRVGTEAFF. The DNA for the CDR3 is TGCGCCAGCAGCCACCGCGTGGGCACTGAAGCTTTCTTT.

The CDR3: CASSEGDQPQHF. The CDR3 DNA follows: TGTGCCAGCAGTGAAGGAGATCAGCCCCAGCATTTT. This chain joins TRBV6-1 and TRBJ1-5; D unclear. The CDR3 loop spans 12 amino acids. The germline CDR1 and CDR2 sequences are MNHNS and SASEGT. Trimming removed 1 base at V and 5 bases at J, with 3 bases between.

This chain joins TRBV2 and TRBJ2-7; D may match TRBD1 or TRBD2 (5 bases each). In germline, CDR1 is SNHLY, CDR2 FYNNEI. The CDR3 has 13 residues. Trimming cost V 8 bases and J 3 bases, with 14 bases left between them. In DNA form, the CDR3 reads TGTGCCAGCGGCGAATCGAGGGGCTACGAGCAGTACTTC. Its protein is CASGESRGYEQYF.